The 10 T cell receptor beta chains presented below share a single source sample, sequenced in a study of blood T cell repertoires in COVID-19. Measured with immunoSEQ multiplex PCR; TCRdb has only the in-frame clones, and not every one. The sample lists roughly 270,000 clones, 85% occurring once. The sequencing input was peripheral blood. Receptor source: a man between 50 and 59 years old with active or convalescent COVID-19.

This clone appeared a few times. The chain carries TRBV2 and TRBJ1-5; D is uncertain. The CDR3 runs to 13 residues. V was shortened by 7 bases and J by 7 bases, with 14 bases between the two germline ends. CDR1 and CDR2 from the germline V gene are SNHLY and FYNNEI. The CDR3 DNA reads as TGTGCCAGCACCCCGGGGAGGGCGCAGCCCCAGCATTTT. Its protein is CASTPGRAQPQHF.

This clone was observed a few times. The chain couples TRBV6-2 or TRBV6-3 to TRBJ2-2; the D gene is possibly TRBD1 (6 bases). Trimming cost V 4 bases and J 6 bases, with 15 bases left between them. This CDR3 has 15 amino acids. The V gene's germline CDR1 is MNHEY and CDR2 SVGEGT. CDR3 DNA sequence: TGTGCCAGCAGTTCTCTGGACAGTTCTGCCGGGGAGCTGTTTTTT. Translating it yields CASSSLDSSAGELFF.

CDR3 in amino acids: CAWSEQGAEKLFF. The CDR3 DNA is TGTGCCTGGAGTGAACAGGGGGCGGAAAAACTGTTTTTT. This chain uses TRBV30 with TRBJ1-4, with TRBD1 matching over 9 bases. Germline loops: CDR1 GTSNPN, CDR2 SVGIG (reference sequence). This CDR3 is 13 amino acids long. The V segment lost 1 base and the J segment 8 bases; nucleotides outside the gene matches: 2.

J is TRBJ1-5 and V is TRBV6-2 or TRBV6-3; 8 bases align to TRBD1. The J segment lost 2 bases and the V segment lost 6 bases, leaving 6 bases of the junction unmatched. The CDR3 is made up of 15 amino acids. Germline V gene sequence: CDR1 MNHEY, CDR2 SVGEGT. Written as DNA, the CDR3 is TGTGCCAGCAGCGGACAGGGATGGGGCAATCAGCCCCAGCATTTT. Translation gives CASSGQGWGNQPQHF.

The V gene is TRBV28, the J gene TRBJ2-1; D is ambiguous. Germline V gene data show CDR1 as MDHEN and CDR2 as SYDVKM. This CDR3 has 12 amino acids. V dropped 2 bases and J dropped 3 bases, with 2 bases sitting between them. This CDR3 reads CASSLLYNEQFF. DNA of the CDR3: TGTGCCAGCAGTTTACTCTACAATGAGCAGTTCTTC.

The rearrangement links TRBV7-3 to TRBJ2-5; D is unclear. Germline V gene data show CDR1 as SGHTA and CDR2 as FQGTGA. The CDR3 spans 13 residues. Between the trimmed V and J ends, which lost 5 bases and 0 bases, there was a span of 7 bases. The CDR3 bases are TGTGCCAGCAGCATAAGTAACCAAGAGACCCAGTACTTC. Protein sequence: CASSISNQETQYF.

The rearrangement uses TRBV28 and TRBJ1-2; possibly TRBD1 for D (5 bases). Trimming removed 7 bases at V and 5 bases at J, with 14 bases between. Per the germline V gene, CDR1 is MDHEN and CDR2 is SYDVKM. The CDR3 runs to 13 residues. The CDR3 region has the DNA TGTGCCAGCATCCAGGGTGGATCTTATGGCTACACCTTC. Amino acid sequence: CASIQGGSYGYTF.

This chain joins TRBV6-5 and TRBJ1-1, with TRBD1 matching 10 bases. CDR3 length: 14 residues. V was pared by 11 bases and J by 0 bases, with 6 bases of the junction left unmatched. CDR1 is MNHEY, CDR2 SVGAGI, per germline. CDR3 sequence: CAGRTGGLNTEAFF. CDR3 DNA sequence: TGTGCCGGTAGGACAGGGGGGCTGAACACTGAAGCTTTCTTT.

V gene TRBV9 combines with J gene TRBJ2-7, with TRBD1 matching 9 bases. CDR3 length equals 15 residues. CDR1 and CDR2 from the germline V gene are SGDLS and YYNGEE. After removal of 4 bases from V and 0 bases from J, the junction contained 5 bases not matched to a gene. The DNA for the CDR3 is TGTGCCAGCAGCCCGACAGGGGGGGGCTCCTACGAGCAGTACTTC. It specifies CASSPTGGGSYEQYF.

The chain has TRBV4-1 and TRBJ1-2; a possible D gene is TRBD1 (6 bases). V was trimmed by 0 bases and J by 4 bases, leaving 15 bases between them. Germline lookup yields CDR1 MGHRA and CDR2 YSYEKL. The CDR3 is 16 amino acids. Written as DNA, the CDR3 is TGCGCCAGCAGCCAAGATCAGGGCGCAGGGGTCTATGGCTACACCTTC. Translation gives CASSQDQGAGVYGYTF.